A selection of T cell receptor beta chains follows, all from one sample in a study of T-cell reconstitution after alpha-beta-depleted transplantation in children. TCRdb independently ran MiXCR on the PCR reads; one entry per CDR3 protein. The sample lists fewer than 1 million distinct CDR3 sequences, about 15% seen once, with about 5% in the top ten. Sample: PBMCs, mostly from graft donor cells, taken 360 days after TCRalphabeta/CD19-depleted stem cell transplant. Source of these receptors: a male patient under 18 who had a stem cell transplant for acute lymphoblastic leukemia, so the T cells may come from the graft donor. Both conserved end residues are trimmed from each CDR3. Each record gives: J gene, V gene, CDR3 protein.

>TRBJ2-7|TRBV20-1
SALSLSTSGTYYEQY
>TRBJ2-4|TRBV20-1
SGGEGTAKNIQY
>TRBJ2-2|TRBV29-1
SVDLNTGELF
>TRBJ2-1|TRBV7-8
ASSFLSGTGVDNEQF
>TRBJ2-7|TRBV14
ASSLTSGGTPAYEQY
>TRBJ1-2|TRBV29-1
SVRDSSNYGYT
>TRBJ2-7|TRBV6-2/TRBV6-3
ASFGTSSIGLDEQY
>TRBJ2-3|TRBV5-6
ASSSGLAGVLSDTQY
>TRBJ2-3|TRBV5-6
ASSLAGGFWGDTQY
>TRBJ2-3|TRBV12-3/TRBV12-4
ASSLPRGEGRNTSTDTQY